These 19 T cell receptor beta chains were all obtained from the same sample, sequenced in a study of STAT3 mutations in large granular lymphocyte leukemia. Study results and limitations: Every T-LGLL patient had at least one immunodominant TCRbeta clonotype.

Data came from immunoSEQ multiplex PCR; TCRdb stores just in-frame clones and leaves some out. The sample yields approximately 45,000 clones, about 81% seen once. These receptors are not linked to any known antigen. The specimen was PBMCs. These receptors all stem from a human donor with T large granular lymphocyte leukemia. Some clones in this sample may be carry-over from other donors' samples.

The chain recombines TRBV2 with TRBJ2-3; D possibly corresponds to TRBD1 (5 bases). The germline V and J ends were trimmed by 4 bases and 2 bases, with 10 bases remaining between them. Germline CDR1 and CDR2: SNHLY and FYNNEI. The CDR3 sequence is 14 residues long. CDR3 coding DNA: TGTGCCAGCAGTGTGGTGACAGTCACAGATACGCAGTATTTT. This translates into CASSVVTVTDTQYF.

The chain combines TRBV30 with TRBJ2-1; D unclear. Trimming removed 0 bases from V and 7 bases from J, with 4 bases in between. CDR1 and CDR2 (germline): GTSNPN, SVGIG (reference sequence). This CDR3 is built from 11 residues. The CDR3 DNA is TGTGCCTGGAGTGTACGGAATGAGCAGTTCTTC. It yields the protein CAWSVRNEQFF.

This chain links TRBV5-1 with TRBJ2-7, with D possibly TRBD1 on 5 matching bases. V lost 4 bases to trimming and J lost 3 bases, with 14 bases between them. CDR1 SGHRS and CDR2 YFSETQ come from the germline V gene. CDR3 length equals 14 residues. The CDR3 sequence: CASSPETVLYEQYF. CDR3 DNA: TGCGCCAGCAGCCCGGAGACAGTTCTCTACGAGCAGTACTTC.

The CDR3 coding sequence is TGCAGCGCCGAAAGAGGCCCCACAGATACGCAGTATTTT. This translates into CSAERGPTDTQYF. This chain connects TRBV29-1 to TRBJ2-3; D is uncertain. This CDR3 has 13 residues. The germline V gene encodes CDR1 SQVTM and CDR2 ANQGSEA. The V gene lost 7 bases and the J gene lost 2 bases, with 13 bases spanning the gap.

The CDR3 protein is CASSSAGSTDTQYF. CDR3 nucleotide sequence: TGTGCCAGCAGCTCCGCGGGGAGCACAGATACGCAGTATTTT. V and J are TRBV5-4 and TRBJ2-3, with D possibly being TRBD2 (6 bases). Between the trimmed V and J ends, which lost 3 bases and 0 bases, there was a span of 8 bases. This CDR3 has 14 residues. Germline V gives CDR1 SGHNT, CDR2 YYREEE (reference sequence).

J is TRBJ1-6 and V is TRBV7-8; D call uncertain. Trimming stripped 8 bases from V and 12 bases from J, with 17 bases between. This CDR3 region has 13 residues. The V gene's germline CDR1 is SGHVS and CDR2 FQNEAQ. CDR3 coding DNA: TGTGCCAGCCGGCAGGCAATGAGAGGACCCCTCCACTTT. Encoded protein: CASRQAMRGPLHF.

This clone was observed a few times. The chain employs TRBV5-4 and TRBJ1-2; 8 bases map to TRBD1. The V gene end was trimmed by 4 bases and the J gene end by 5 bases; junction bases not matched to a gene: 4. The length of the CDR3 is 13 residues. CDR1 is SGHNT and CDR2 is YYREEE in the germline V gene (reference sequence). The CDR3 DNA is TGTGCCAGCAGCACCGGGACAGGTTATGGCTACACCTTC. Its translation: CASSTGTGYGYTF.

The CDR3 region has the DNA TGTGCCATCAGTGAGTCACTGAATAATGAAAAACTGTTTTTT. Protein sequence: CAISESLNNEKLFF. This chain connects TRBV10-3 to TRBJ1-4; D call uncertain. Trimming took 0 bases from V and 4 from J, leaving 6 bases between them. The CDR3 spans 14 residues. CDR1 ENHRY and CDR2 SYGVKD come from the germline V gene.

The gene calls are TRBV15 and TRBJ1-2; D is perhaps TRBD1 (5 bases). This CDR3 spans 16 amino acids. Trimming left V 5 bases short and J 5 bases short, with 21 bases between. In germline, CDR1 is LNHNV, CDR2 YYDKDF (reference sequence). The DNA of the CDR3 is TGTGCCACCAGCGCTGCCGGGACCTTTACTGGGTATGGCTACACCTTC. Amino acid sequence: CATSAAGTFTGYGYTF.

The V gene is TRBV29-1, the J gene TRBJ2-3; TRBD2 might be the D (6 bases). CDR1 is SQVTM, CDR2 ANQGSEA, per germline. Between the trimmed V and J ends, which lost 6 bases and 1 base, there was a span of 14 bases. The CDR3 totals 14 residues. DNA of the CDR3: TGCAGCGTAGCGCCTAGCGTCGGCACAGATACGCAGTATTTT. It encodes CSVAPSVGTDTQYF.

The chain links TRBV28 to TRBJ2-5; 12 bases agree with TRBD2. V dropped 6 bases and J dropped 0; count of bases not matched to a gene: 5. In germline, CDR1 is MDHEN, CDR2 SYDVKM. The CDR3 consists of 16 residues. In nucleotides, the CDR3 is TGTGCCAGCAGCTCCCGACTAGCGGGGGACCAAGAGACCCAGTACTTC. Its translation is CASSSRLAGDQETQYF. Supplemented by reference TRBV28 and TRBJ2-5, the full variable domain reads DVKVTQSSRYLVKRTGEKVFLECVQDMDHENMFWYRQDPGLGLRLIYFSYDVKMKEKGDIPEGYSVSREKKERFSLILESASTNQTSMYLCASSSRLAGDQETQYFGPGTRLLVL.

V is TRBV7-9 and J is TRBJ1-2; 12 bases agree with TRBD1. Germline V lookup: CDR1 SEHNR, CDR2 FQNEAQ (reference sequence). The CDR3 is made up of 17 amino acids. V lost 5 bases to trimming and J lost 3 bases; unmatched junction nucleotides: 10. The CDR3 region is CASSMKGTGGADYGYTF. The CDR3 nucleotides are TGTGCCAGCAGCATGAAGGGGACAGGGGGCGCTGACTATGGCTACACCTTC.

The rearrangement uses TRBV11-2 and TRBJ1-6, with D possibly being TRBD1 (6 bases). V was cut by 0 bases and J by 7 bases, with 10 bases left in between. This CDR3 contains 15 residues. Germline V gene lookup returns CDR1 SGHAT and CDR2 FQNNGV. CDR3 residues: CASSLEGRGNSPLHF. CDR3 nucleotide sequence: TGTGCCAGCAGCTTAGAGGGCAGGGGAAATTCACCCCTCCACTTT.

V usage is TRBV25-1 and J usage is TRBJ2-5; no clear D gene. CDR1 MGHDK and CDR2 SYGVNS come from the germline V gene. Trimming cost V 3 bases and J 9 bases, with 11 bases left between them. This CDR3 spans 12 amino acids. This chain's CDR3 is CASSDPMGPQYF. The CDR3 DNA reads TGTGCCAGCAGTGACCCAATGGGTCCCCAGTACTTC. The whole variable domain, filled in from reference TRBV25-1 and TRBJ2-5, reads EADIYQTPRYLVIGTGKKITLECSQTMGHDKMYWYQQDPGMELHLIHYSYGVNSTEKGDLSSESTVSRIRTEHFPLTLESARPSHTSQYLCASSDPMGPQYFGPGTRLLVL.

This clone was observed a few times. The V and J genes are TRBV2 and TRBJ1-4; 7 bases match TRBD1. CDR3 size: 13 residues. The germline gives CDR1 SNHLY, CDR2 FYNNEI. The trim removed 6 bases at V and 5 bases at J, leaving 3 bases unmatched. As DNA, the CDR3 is TGTGCCAGCAGCTTACAGGGGAATGAAAAACTGTTTTTT. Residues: CASSLQGNEKLFF.

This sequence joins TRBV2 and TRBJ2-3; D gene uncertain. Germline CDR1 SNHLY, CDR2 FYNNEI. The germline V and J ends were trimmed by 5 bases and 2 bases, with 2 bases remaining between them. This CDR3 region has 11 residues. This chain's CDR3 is CASSYTDTQYF. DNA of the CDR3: TGTGCCAGCAGTTACACAGATACGCAGTATTTT.

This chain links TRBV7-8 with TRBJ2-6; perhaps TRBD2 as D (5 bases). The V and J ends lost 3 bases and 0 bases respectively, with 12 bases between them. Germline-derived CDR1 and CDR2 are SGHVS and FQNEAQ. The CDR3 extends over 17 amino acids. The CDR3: CASSFRDHFSGANVLTF. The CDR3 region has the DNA TGTGCCAGCAGCTTCCGGGATCACTTCTCTGGGGCCAACGTCCTGACTTTC.

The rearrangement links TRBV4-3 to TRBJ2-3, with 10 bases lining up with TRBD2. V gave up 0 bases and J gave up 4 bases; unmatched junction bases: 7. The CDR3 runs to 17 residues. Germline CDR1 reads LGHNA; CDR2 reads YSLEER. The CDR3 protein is CASSQDRAGGGSDTQYF. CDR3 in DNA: TGCGCCAGCAGCCAAGATCGAGCGGGGGGGGGATCAGATACGCAGTATTTT.

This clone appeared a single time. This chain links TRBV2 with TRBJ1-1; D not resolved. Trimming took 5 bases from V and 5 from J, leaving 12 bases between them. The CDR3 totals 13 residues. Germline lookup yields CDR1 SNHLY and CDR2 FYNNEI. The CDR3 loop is CASSSRWWTEAFF. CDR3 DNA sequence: TGTGCCAGCAGTTCCAGGTGGTGGACTGAAGCTTTCTTT.